This record concerns one TCR beta chain sequence. Its antigen is undetermined. Unrecorded immune exposures were likely, despite nominal health at sampling. These data originate in a study of cytomegalovirus exposure and HLA in healthy donors. Study-wide context: HLA-typed donors were the source of 80 million to 90 million unique TCRs, which an early data release held. Study-wide results and caveats: Analyses of presence/absence relied on an assumption of roughly uniform sequencing depth across donors. Later analysis suggested most CMV-associated TCR beta chains were HLA-restricted.

PCR amplification relied on 60 Vbeta primers (plus 13 Jbeta primers). The repertoire was sequenced with immunoSEQ multiplex PCR; TCRdb's copy has only in-frame clones and lacks some. Among 150,000 to 200,000 clones, over 75% were seen once, and the ten largest hold 3.8%. The origin of this receptor is a man aged 50 to 59 in good health and CMV-seronegative. The sequenced material came from PBMCs.

The CDR3 coding sequence is TGTGCCAGCAGCTCACCCGGGACAGGGAGGACAGATACGCAGTATTTT. This codes for CASSSPGTGRTDTQYF. The rearrangement uses TRBV9 and TRBJ2-3; TRBD1 matches 9 bases. Trimming took 4 bases from V and 3 from J; bases not matched to a gene: 9. The germline V gene encodes CDR1 SGDLS and CDR2 YYNGEE. The CDR3 spans 16 residues.